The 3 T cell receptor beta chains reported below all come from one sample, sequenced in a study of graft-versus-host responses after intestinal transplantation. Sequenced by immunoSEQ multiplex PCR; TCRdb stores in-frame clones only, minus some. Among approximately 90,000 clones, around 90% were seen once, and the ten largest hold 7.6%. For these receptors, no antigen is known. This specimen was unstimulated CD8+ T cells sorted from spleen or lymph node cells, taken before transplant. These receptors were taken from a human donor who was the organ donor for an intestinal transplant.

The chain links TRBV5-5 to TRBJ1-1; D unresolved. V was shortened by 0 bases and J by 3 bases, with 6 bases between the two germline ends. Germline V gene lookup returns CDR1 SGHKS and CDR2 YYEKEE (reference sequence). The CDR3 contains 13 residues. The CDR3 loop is CASSLERYTEAFF. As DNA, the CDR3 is TGTGCCAGCAGCTTGGAACGTTACACTGAAGCTTTCTTT.

CDR3: CASSDGQGVNEQFF. The CDR3 region has the DNA TGTGCCAGTTCCGATGGACAGGGAGTAAATGAGCAGTTCTTC. V gene TRBV19 combines with J gene TRBJ2-1; 8 nucleotides align to TRBD1. The germline V gene encodes CDR1 LNHDA and CDR2 SQIVND (reference sequence). The CDR3 extends over 14 amino acids. V trimming: 8 bases; J trimming: 7 bases; junction bases outside the gene matches: 10. Full variable domain (missing parts from reference TRBV19 and TRBJ2-1): DGGITQSPKYLFRKEGQNVTLSCEQNLNHDAMYWYRQDPGQGLRLIYYSQIVNDFQKGDIAEGYSVSREKKESFPLTVTSAQKNPTAFYLCASSDGQGVNEQFFGPGTRLTVL.

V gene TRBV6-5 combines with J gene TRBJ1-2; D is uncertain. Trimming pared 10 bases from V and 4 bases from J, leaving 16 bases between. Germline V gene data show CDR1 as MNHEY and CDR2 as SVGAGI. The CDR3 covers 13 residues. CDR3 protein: CATKPDAAYGYTF. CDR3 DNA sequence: TGTGCCACAAAACCAGACGCAGCCTATGGCTACACCTTC.